This T cell receptor (beta chain) was sequenced in a study of blood T cell repertoires in COVID-19. About the study: The United States, Italy and Spain supplied acute and convalescent COVID-19 samples.

Only a few counts were recorded for this clone. Germline V CDR1 and CDR2: SNHLY, FYNNEI. J lost 1 base, V lost 4 bases, and 3 bases had no gene match. The CDR3 runs to 15 residues. Per the study methods: The assay estimated nucleated cells by amplifying reference gene primers. This table comes from immunoSEQ multiplex PCR, and its TCRdb copy is limited to in-frame clones, with some not included. Clone size and the V and J calls come from that table; the DNA yielded D and trimming. This sample has tens of thousands of clones, with around 67% found just once. The chain has TRBV2 and TRBJ1-5; 8 bases agree with TRBD1. The clonotype was recovered from a human donor in a cohort sampled during active COVID-19. The sequencing sample was made of peripheral blood. The CDR3 DNA is TGTGCCAGCAGTGCAAACAGGGGGAGCAATCAGCCCCAGCATTTT. Its protein is CASSANRGSNQPQHF.